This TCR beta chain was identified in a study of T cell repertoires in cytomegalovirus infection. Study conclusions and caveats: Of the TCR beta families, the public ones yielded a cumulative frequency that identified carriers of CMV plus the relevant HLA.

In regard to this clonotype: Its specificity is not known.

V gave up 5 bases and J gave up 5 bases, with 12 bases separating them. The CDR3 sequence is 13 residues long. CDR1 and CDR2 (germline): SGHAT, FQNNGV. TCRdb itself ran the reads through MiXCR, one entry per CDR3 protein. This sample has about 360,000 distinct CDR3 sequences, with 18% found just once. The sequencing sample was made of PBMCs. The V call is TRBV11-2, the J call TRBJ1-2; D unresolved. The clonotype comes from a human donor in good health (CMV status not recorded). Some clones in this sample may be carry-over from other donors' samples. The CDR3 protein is CASSPRPDYGYTF. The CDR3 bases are TGTGCCAGCAGCCCGAGACCGGATTATGGCTACACCTTC.